In its sample, the clone carrying this T cell receptor beta chain was seen a few times. The authors' processing: Amplification with reference gene primers provided the estimates of nucleated cell counts. TCRdb keeps only in-frame clones here, not all; method: immunoSEQ multiplex PCR. The DNA gave D and trimming, while V, J and clone size come from that table. Among roughly 100,000 clones listed, approximately 80% were seen once. This sample was taken from a study of blood T cell repertoires in COVID-19. Across the study: COVID-19 samples collected from the United States, Italy and Spain covered acute and convalescent phases.

This clonotype was sampled from a man aged 60 to 69 with active or convalescent COVID-19. What was sequenced was peripheral blood.

The DNA of the CDR3 is TGTGCCAGCAGCTTACACAGGGGGCGACAAAATGAGCAGTTCTTC. Residues: CASSLHRGRQNEQFF. The J gene is TRBJ2-1, the V gene TRBV7-2; 9 positions match TRBD1. V shed 2 bases, J shed 7 bases, and the junction held 6 bases outside the gene matches. Germline CDR1 and CDR2: SGHTA and FQGNSA. This CDR3 spans 15 amino acids.